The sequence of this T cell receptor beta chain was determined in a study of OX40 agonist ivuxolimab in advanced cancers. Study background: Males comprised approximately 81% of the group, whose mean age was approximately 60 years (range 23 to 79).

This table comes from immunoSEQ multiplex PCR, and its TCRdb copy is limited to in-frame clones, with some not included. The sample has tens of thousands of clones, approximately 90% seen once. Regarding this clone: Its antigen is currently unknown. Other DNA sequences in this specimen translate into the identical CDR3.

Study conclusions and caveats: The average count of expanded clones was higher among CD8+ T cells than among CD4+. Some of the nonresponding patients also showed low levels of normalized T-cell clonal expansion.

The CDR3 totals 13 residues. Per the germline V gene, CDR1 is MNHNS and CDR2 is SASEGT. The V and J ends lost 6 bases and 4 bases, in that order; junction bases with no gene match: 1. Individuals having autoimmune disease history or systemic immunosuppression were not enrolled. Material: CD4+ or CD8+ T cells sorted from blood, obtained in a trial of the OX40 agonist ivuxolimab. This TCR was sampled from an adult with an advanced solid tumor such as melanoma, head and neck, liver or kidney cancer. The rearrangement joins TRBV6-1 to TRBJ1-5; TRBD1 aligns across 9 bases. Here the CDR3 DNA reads TGTGCCAGCAGCGGGACAGGGAATCAGCCCCAGCATTTT. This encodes CASSGTGNQPQHF.